This TCR beta chain appears in the sequencing data of a study of shared clonotypes between healthy human individuals. Study details: Per donor, CD8 memory used one plate, CD8 naive used two, CD4 memory used three and CD4 naive used three. Whole-study findings and limits: Between a few donors, naive CD4 clonotypes were shared at a level of about 5%.

The V end was cut by 3 bases, the J end by 2 bases, with 14 bases between. The length of the CDR3 is 16 residues. Germline values: CDR1 MNHEY, CDR2 SMNVEV (reference sequence). Details on this clone: What it binds is unknown.

The naive CD8 population came from CD45RO-negative cells selected for CCR7, without terminally differentiated effector memory CD45RA+ cells. Deep was the level used in running the assay. The input for sorted-subset replicate PCRs was approximately 200 ng DNA, about 30,000 T cell genomes. Clones were read by immunoSEQ multiplex PCR, and TCRdb kept only the in-frame ones, dropping some. Altogether around 2,000,000 clones are present, about 92% being singletons, with the ten largest covering over 1.5%. The rearrangement links TRBV27 to TRBJ2-4; the D gene is possibly TRBD1 (6 bases). Sequenced input: naive CD8+ T cells from PBMCs. The source of this sequence is a man between 18 and 35 years old in good health. Some clones in this sample may be carry-over from other donors' samples. DNA for the CDR3: TGTGCCAGCAGTTTGTTTCCCCAGGGGCCCAAAAACATTCAGTACTTC. This encodes CASSLFPQGPKNIQYF.